What follows describes a single T cell receptor beta chain. Its specificity is unknown. The table came from immunoSEQ multiplex PCR; TCRdb's copy has only in-frame clones and leaves some out. The table includes about 1.5 million clones, roughly 98% detected once. In germline, CDR1 is LNHNV, CDR2 YYDKDF (reference sequence). V shed 3 bases, J shed 11 bases, and the junction held 5 bases outside the gene matches. The CDR3 loop spans 14 amino acids. The data derive from a study of shared clonotypes between healthy human individuals. Points from the study as a whole: Apart from blood, nothing was sampled; tissue repertoires likely differ. Sequencing depth was expected to influence donor clonotype sharing.

The sequencing input was naive CD4+ T cells sorted from blood. The subset denotes: CD45RA+ positively selected. The TCR comes from a young man in good health. The chain couples TRBV15 to TRBJ2-2; 11 bases agree with TRBD2. The CDR3 here is CATSRGLAEPELFF. The CDR3 region has the DNA TGTGCCACCAGCAGGGGACTAGCGGAGCCAGAGCTGTTTTTT.